These T cell receptor beta chains were read from a single sample in a study of blood T cells in healthy people across ages. TCRdb re-derived calls from the 5' RACE reads in MiXCR, one entry per CDR3 protein. The data contain about 1,400,000 distinct CDR3 sequences, 45% to 70% of them singletons. The sample consisted of blood. Receptor source: a man aged 18 to 30 in good health. CDR3s include the opening cysteine and the closing phenylalanine or tryptophan. Each record gives: V gene, D gene, clone size, J gene, CDR3 protein, CDR3 DNA. D genes are given only for firm matches. The listing skips clone size in some rows; elsewhere it reads once, few, many or a size class.

v_gene: TRBV4-3; d_gene: .; abundance: few; j_gene: TRBJ2-7; CDR3aa: CASSQGTVKGPYEQYF; CDR3nt: TGCGCCAGCAGCCAAGGGACAGTCAAGGGGCCCTACGAGCAGTACTTC
v_gene: TRBV4-1; d_gene: .; abundance: .; j_gene: TRBJ1-3; CDR3aa: CASSQDMTESSGNTIYF; CDR3nt: TGCGCCAGCAGCCAGGATATGACAGAGTCTTCTGGAAACACCATATATTTT
v_gene: TRBV12-3/TRBV12-4; d_gene: .; abundance: .; j_gene: TRBJ2-3; CDR3aa: CASTPTLWDTQYF; CDR3nt: TGTGCCAGCACCCCCACTCTGTGGGATACGCAGTATTTT
v_gene: TRBV12-5; d_gene: .; abundance: .; j_gene: TRBJ1-5; CDR3aa: CASGLGESNQPQHF; CDR3nt: TGTGCTAGTGGTTTGGGGGAGAGCAATCAGCCCCAGCATTTT
v_gene: TRBV14; d_gene: .; abundance: .; j_gene: TRBJ2-7; CDR3aa: CASSGGLPYEQYF; CDR3nt: TGTGCCAGCAGCGGCGGACTGCCCTACGAGCAGTACTTC
v_gene: TRBV27; d_gene: TRBD1; abundance: .; j_gene: TRBJ2-1; CDR3aa: CASSLSGQGYNEQFF; CDR3nt: TGTGCCAGCAGTTTATCGGGACAGGGCTACAATGAGCAGTTCTTC
v_gene: TRBV20-1; d_gene: .; abundance: .; j_gene: TRBJ2-5; CDR3aa: CSARVRSGAETQYF; CDR3nt: TGCAGTGCTAGAGTAAGGTCAGGGGCAGAGACCCAGTACTTC
v_gene: TRBV14; d_gene: .; abundance: .; j_gene: TRBJ2-1; CDR3aa: CASSQVGDYNEQFF; CDR3nt: TGTGCCAGCAGCCAAGTCGGGGACTACAATGAGCAGTTCTTC
v_gene: TRBV10-3; d_gene: .; abundance: .; j_gene: TRBJ2-1; CDR3aa: CAISGNSEQFF; CDR3nt: TGTGCCATCAGTGGCAACAGTGAGCAGTTCTTC
v_gene: TRBV7-6; d_gene: TRBD2; abundance: .; j_gene: TRBJ2-5; CDR3aa: CASFRHGSGIEETQYF; CDR3nt: TGTGCCAGCTTCCGTCACGGGAGCGGGATTGAGGAGACCCAGTACTTC
v_gene: TRBV6-2/TRBV6-3; d_gene: .; abundance: .; j_gene: TRBJ1-2; CDR3aa: CASSYWAGVSGYTF; CDR3nt: TGTGCCAGCAGTTACTGGGCAGGGGTGAGCGGCTACACCTTC
v_gene: TRBV7-2; d_gene: .; abundance: .; j_gene: TRBJ1-2; CDR3aa: CASSFTMGGRTF; CDR3nt: TGTGCCAGCAGCTTCACTATGGGGGGTCGCACCTTC
v_gene: TRBV28; d_gene: .; abundance: .; j_gene: TRBJ2-5; CDR3aa: CASRPSGGVYQETQYF; CDR3nt: TGTGCCAGCAGGCCAAGTGGCGGGGTATACCAAGAGACCCAGTACTTC
v_gene: TRBV29-1; d_gene: .; abundance: few; j_gene: TRBJ2-1; CDR3aa: CSVEGRRKDEQFF; CDR3nt: TGCAGCGTTGAAGGCCGGAGGAAGGATGAGCAGTTCTTC
v_gene: TRBV20-1; d_gene: TRBD2; abundance: .; j_gene: TRBJ2-3; CDR3aa: CSARTSGGAADTQYF; CDR3nt: TGCAGTGCTCGCACTAGCGGGGGGGCCGCAGATACGCAGTATTTT
v_gene: TRBV29-1; d_gene: TRBD2; abundance: few; j_gene: TRBJ2-7; CDR3aa: CSVRAGVNEQYF; CDR3nt: TGCAGCGTTAGGGCGGGAGTAAACGAGCAGTACTTC
v_gene: TRBV7-2; d_gene: TRBD2; abundance: once; j_gene: TRBJ2-5; CDR3aa: CASSSGPTSGRAWLTQYF; CDR3nt: TGTGCCAGCAGCTCGGGACCGACTAGCGGGAGGGCCTGGTTGACCCAGTACTTC
v_gene: TRBV6-5; d_gene: .; abundance: .; j_gene: TRBJ2-3; CDR3aa: CASSPLGGGDTDTQYF; CDR3nt: TGTGCCAGCAGCCCCCTTGGGGGCGGGGACACAGATACGCAGTATTTT
v_gene: TRBV7-8; d_gene: .; abundance: .; j_gene: TRBJ2-7; CDR3aa: CASSSGTSSSNEQYF; CDR3nt: TGTGCCAGCAGCTCGGGGACTTCCAGCTCCAACGAGCAGTACTTC
v_gene: TRBV27; d_gene: .; abundance: few; j_gene: TRBJ2-7; CDR3aa: CASAAGQSYEQYF; CDR3nt: TGTGCCAGCGCTGCGGGACAATCCTACGAGCAGTACTTC
v_gene: TRBV12-3/TRBV12-4; d_gene: TRBD1; abundance: .; j_gene: TRBJ1-4; CDR3aa: CASRTTGIIEKLFF; CDR3nt: TGTGCCAGCAGGACGACAGGGATAATCGAAAAACTGTTTTTT
v_gene: TRBV12-3/TRBV12-4; d_gene: .; abundance: .; j_gene: TRBJ2-7; CDR3aa: CASSLVEGGKYF; CDR3nt: TGTGCCAGCAGTTTAGTTGAGGGGGGAAAGTACTTC
v_gene: TRBV9; d_gene: .; abundance: .; j_gene: TRBJ2-3; CDR3aa: CASSDEIGTLMPDTQYF; CDR3nt: TGTGCCAGCAGCGATGAGATCGGGACTCTCATGCCAGATACGCAGTATTTT
v_gene: TRBV6-6; d_gene: .; abundance: .; j_gene: TRBJ1-3; CDR3aa: CASSYEGSPGNTIYF; CDR3nt: TGTGCCAGCAGTTACGAGGGCAGTCCTGGAAACACCATATATTTT
v_gene: TRBV6-2/TRBV6-3; d_gene: .; abundance: .; j_gene: TRBJ2-1; CDR3aa: CASSYSRTGEEGQSRLDEQFF; CDR3nt: TGTGCCAGCAGTTACTCTCGGACCGGTGAGGAGGGCCAATCCCGCCTCGATGAGCAGTTCTTC
v_gene: TRBV10-3; d_gene: .; abundance: few; j_gene: TRBJ2-5; CDR3aa: CAISPLREETQYF; CDR3nt: TGTGCCATCAGTCCACTTAGGGAGGAGACCCAGTACTTC
v_gene: TRBV6-5; d_gene: .; abundance: .; j_gene: TRBJ1-3; CDR3aa: CASSYAGLNTIYF; CDR3nt: TGTGCCAGCAGTTACGCAGGGTTAAACACCATATATTTT
v_gene: TRBV4-1; d_gene: .; abundance: .; j_gene: TRBJ1-1; CDR3aa: CASSQTPAGGTEAFF; CDR3nt: TGCGCCAGCAGCCAAACTCCGGCGGGGGGCACTGAAGCTTTCTTT
v_gene: TRBV20-1; d_gene: TRBD2; abundance: .; j_gene: TRBJ2-7; CDR3aa: CSASGRLAGTYEQYF; CDR3nt: TGCAGTGCTTCCGGTCGACTAGCGGGAACCTACGAGCAGTACTTC
v_gene: TRBV6-6; d_gene: .; abundance: .; j_gene: TRBJ2-5; CDR3aa: CASSGVTYQETQYF; CDR3nt: TGTGCCAGCTCCGGGGTAACGTACCAAGAGACCCAGTACTTC
v_gene: TRBV21-1; d_gene: .; abundance: .; j_gene: TRBJ1-1; CDR3aa: CASSHGQCMNTEAFF; CDR3nt: TGTGCCAGCAGCCATGGACAGTGCATGAACACTGAAGCTTTCTTT
v_gene: TRBV7-4; d_gene: .; abundance: .; j_gene: TRBJ1-5; CDR3aa: CASSTTWGGNQPQHF; CDR3nt: TGTGCCAGCAGCACTACTTGGGGGGGCAATCAGCCCCAGCATTTT
v_gene: TRBV5-1; d_gene: .; abundance: few; j_gene: TRBJ2-3; CDR3aa: CASSLLPKDTQYF; CDR3nt: TGCGCCAGCAGCTTGCTCCCCAAAGATACGCAGTATTTT
v_gene: TRBV7-2; d_gene: .; abundance: .; j_gene: TRBJ1-1; CDR3aa: CASSLWGGQVDTEAFF; CDR3nt: TGTGCCAGCAGCTTATGGGGGGGACAAGTGGACACTGAAGCTTTCTTT
v_gene: TRBV3-1; d_gene: TRBD2; abundance: .; j_gene: TRBJ2-1; CDR3aa: CASSGGRTSGYNEQFF; CDR3nt: TGTGCCAGCAGCGGTGGTCGGACTAGCGGATACAATGAGCAGTTCTTC
v_gene: TRBV25-1; d_gene: .; abundance: .; j_gene: TRBJ2-7; CDR3aa: CASRLGRGGTYEQYF; CDR3nt: TGTGCCAGCAGATTGGGGCGGGGTGGCACCTACGAGCAGTACTTC
v_gene: TRBV20-1; d_gene: TRBD2; abundance: .; j_gene: TRBJ2-1; CDR3aa: CSVLYSGGTSYNEQFF; CDR3nt: TGCAGTGTTCTATATAGCGGGGGAACCTCCTACAATGAGCAGTTCTTC
v_gene: TRBV7-2; d_gene: TRBD1; abundance: .; j_gene: TRBJ2-3; CDR3aa: CASSWGQVTDTQYF; CDR3nt: TGTGCCAGCAGCTGGGGACAGGTAACAGATACGCAGTATTTT
v_gene: TRBV12-3/TRBV12-4; d_gene: TRBD1; abundance: once; j_gene: TRBJ1-2; CDR3aa: CASSYSGTGLGGYTF; CDR3nt: TGTGCCAGCAGTTATTCCGGGACAGGGTTGGGGGGCTACACCTTC
v_gene: TRBV5-4; d_gene: .; abundance: .; j_gene: TRBJ2-5; CDR3aa: CASSLEGSLQETQYF; CDR3nt: TGTGCCAGCAGCTTGGAAGGGAGCTTACAGGAGACCCAGTACTTC
v_gene: TRBV5-5; d_gene: .; abundance: .; j_gene: TRBJ1-2; CDR3aa: CACSLGQVTAYGYTF; CDR3nt: TGTGCCTGCAGCTTGGGGCAGGTAACCGCCTATGGCTACACCTTC
v_gene: TRBV6-6; d_gene: .; abundance: few; j_gene: TRBJ2-3; CDR3aa: CASTPPLTDTQYF; CDR3nt: TGTGCCAGCACCCCACCACTCACAGATACGCAGTATTTT
v_gene: TRBV20-1; d_gene: TRBD1; abundance: .; j_gene: TRBJ1-6; CDR3aa: CSAFTGGSYNSPLHF; CDR3nt: TGCAGTGCTTTCACAGGGGGCTCCTATAATTCACCCCTCCACTTT
v_gene: TRBV27; d_gene: .; abundance: .; j_gene: TRBJ2-1; CDR3aa: CASSLGTGDNEQFF; CDR3nt: TGTGCCAGCAGTTTGGGGACCGGAGACAATGAGCAGTTCTTC
v_gene: TRBV29-1; d_gene: .; abundance: .; j_gene: TRBJ1-1; CDR3aa: CSLLENTEAFF; CDR3nt: TGCAGCTTATTGGAGAACACTGAAGCTTTCTTT
v_gene: TRBV6-6; d_gene: .; abundance: many; j_gene: TRBJ2-7; CDR3aa: CASSPKGEGGDEQYF; CDR3nt: TGTGCCAGCAGCCCCAAGGGGGAAGGAGGGGACGAGCAGTACTTC
v_gene: TRBV20-1; d_gene: .; abundance: .; j_gene: TRBJ1-1; CDR3aa: CSADRDLLLNTEAFF; CDR3nt: TGCAGTGCTGACCGGGACCTTCTGCTGAACACTGAAGCTTTCTTT
v_gene: TRBV20-1; d_gene: .; abundance: .; j_gene: TRBJ1-2; CDR3aa: CSARAVGYTF; CDR3nt: TGCAGTGCTAGAGCAGTCGGCTACACCTTC
v_gene: TRBV28; d_gene: .; abundance: .; j_gene: TRBJ1-2; CDR3aa: CASLTGGDGLAGYTF; CDR3nt: TGTGCCAGCCTGACCGGGGGGGACGGCCTCGCGGGCTACACCTTC